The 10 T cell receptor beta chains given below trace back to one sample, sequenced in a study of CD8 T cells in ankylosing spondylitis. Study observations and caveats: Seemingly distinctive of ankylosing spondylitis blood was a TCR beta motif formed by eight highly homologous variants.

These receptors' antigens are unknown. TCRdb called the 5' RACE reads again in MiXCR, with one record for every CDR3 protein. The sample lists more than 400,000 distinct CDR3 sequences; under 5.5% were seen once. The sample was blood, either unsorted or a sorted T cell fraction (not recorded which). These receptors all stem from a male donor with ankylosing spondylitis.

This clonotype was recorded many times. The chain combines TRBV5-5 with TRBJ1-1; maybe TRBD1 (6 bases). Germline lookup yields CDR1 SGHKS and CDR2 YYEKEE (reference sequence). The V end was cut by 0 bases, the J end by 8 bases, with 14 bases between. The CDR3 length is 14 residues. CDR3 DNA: TGTGCCAGCAGCTTGGATTGGGGGGGCTGGGAAGCTTTCTTT. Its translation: CASSLDWGGWEAFF.

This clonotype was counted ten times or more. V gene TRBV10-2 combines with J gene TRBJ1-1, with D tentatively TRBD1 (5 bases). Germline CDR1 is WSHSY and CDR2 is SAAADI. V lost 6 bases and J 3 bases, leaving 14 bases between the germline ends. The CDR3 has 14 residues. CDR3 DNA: TGCGCCAGCAGAAACAGGAGAGCGGACACTGAAGCTTTCTTT. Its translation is CASRNRRADTEAFF.

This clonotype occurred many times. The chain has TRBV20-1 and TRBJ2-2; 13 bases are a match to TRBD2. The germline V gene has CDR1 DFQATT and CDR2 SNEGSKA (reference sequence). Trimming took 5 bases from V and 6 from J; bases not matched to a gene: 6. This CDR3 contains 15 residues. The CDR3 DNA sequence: TGCAGTGCTCTTACTAGCGGGAGGGCCCCCGGGGAGCTGTTTTTT. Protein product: CSALTSGRAPGELFF.

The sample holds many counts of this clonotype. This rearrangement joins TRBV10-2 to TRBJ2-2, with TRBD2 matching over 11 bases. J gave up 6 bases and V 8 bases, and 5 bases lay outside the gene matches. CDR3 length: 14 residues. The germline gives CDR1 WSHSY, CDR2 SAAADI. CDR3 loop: CASSTSGNPGELFF. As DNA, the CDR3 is TGCGCCAGCTCGACTAGCGGGAATCCCGGGGAGCTGTTTTTT.

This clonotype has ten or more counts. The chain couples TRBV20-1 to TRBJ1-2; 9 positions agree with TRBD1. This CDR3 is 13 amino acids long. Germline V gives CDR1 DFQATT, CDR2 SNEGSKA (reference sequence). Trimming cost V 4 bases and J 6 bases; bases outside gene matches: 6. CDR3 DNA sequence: TGCAGTGCTAAAGACGGGACAGGGCATGGCTACACCTTC. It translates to CSAKDGTGHGYTF.

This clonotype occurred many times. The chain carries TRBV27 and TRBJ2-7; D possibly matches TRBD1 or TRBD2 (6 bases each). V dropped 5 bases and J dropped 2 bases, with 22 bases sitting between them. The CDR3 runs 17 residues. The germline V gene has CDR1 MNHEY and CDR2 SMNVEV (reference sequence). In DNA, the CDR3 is TGTGCCAGCAGTCTCGCCCTGAGGGGGGACTCTGCCTACGAGCAGTACTTC. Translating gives CASSLALRGDSAYEQYF.

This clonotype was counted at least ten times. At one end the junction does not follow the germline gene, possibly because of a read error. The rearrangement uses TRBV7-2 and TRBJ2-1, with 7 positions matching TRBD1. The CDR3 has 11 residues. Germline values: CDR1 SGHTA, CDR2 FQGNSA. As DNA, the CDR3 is TGTGCCAGCAGCCCCAACAGGGGTTGGTACTTC. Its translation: CASSPNRGWYF.

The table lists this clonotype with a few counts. Here the CDR3 reads CSASGLAGKAGELFF. For the CDR3, the DNA is TGCAGTGCCTCGGGACTAGCGGGGAAGGCCGGGGAGCTGTTTTTT. V usage is TRBV20-1 and J usage is TRBJ2-2; 13 bases agree with TRBD2. Germline values: CDR1 DFQATT, CDR2 SNEGSKA (reference sequence). V lost 6 bases, J lost 6 bases, and 7 bases stayed unmatched. The CDR3 covers 15 residues.

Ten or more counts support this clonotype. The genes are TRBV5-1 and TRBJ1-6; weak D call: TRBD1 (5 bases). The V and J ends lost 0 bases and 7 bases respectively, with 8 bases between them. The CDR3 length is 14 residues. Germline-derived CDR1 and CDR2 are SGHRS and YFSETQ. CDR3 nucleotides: TGCGCCAGCAGCTTGGACGGGACGAATTCACCCCTCCACTTT. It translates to CASSLDGTNSPLHF.

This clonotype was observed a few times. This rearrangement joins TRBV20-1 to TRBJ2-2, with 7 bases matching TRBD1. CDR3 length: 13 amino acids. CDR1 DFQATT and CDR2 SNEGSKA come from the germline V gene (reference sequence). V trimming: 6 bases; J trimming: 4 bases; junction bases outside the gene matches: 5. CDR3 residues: CSAQQGSTGELFF. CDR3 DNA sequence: TGCAGTGCCCAACAGGGGAGCACCGGGGAGCTGTTTTTT.